The 7 T cell receptor beta chains below come from one sample, sequenced in a study of cytomegalovirus exposure and HLA in healthy donors. 13 Jbeta primers and 60 Vbeta primers were used for the PCR. TCRdb's copy holds only in-frame clones and misses some; the assay was immunoSEQ multiplex PCR. The sample includes some 140,000 clones, around 80% of them seen just once. Source material: PBMCs. The receptors shown here come from a woman in her forties or fifties in good health and CMV-seropositive.

This clone was seen only once. CDR3 in amino acids: CASSHSNTGELFF. CDR3 nucleotides: TGCGCCAGCAGCCACAGTAACACCGGGGAGCTGTTTTTT. J is TRBJ2-2 and V is TRBV4-3; the D is unclear. CDR3 length: 13 amino acids. Germline V gene data show CDR1 as LGHNA and CDR2 as YSLEER. The V end lost 3 bases, the J end lost 2 bases, and 4 bases lay between the germline ends.

V gene TRBV27 combines with J gene TRBJ1-1, with a possible D match to TRBD1 (6 bases). Per germline, CDR1 MNHEY and CDR2 SMNVEV (reference sequence). CDR3 length equals 13 residues. Trimming cost V 6 bases and J 3 bases, with 11 bases left between them. The CDR3: CASRTRGDTEAFF. The CDR3 coding sequence is TGTGCCAGCAGAACCAGGGGAGACACTGAAGCTTTCTTT.

V and J are TRBV28 and TRBJ1-2; D gene ambiguous. Germline-derived CDR1 and CDR2 are MDHEN and SYDVKM. The V end lost 5 bases, the J end lost 8 bases, and 21 bases lay between the germline ends. CDR3 length equals 15 residues. The CDR3 DNA reads TGTGCCAGCAGTCTGCCGGGTTTCTTTTCTGGGGGCTACACCTTC. Translating gives CASSLPGFFSGGYTF.

V and J are TRBV7-9 and TRBJ1-4; TRBD1 matches 8 bases. V shed 1 base and J 5 bases; nucleotides not matched to a gene: 9. Germline V lookup: CDR1 SEHNR, CDR2 FQNEAQ (reference sequence). CDR3 length equals 17 residues. DNA for the CDR3: TGTGCCAGCAGCTTAGTTTCGGGGACAGGAGGGAATGAAAAACTGTTTTTT. Translating gives CASSLVSGTGGNEKLFF. The entire variable domain, with the rest obtained from reference TRBV7-9 and TRBJ1-4, is as follows: DTGVSQNPRHKITKRGQNVTFRCDPISEHNRLYWYRQTLGQGPEFLTYFQNEAQLEKSRLLSDRFSAERPKGSFSTLEIQRTEQGDSAMYLCASSLVSGTGGNEKLFFGSGTQLSVL.

The rearrangement joins TRBV2 to TRBJ2-1, with 8 bases fitting TRBD1. Germline CDR1 is SNHLY and CDR2 is FYNNEI. With V trimmed by 3 bases and J by 12 bases, 25 bases remained unmatched. CDR3 size: 19 residues. The CDR3 bases are TGTGCCAGCAGTGATAGGTGGACAGGGAGTCCCTCCGGCAAGGGCGGGCAGTTCTTC. It specifies CASSDRWTGSPSGKGGQFF.

The rearrangement uses TRBV5-6 and TRBJ2-1; D perhaps matches TRBD2 (6 bases). V lost 0 bases and J lost 4, with 14 bases in between. CDR1 is SGHDT and CDR2 is YYEEEE in the germline V gene. CDR3 length: 16 residues. The CDR3 region has the DNA TGTGCCAGCAGCTTGGAGGGGCGGGCGGGATACAATGAGCAGTTCTTC. It is translated as CASSLEGRAGYNEQFF.

The V gene is TRBV6-5, the J gene TRBJ2-5; 8 nucleotides match TRBD1. Germline V gene data show CDR1 as MNHEY and CDR2 as SVGAGI. With 5 bases clipped from V and 3 bases from J, the junction kept 8 bases outside the gene matches. This CDR3 is 15 amino acids long. CDR3 protein: CASSPRTGYEETQYF. The CDR3 DNA follows: TGTGCCAGCAGTCCCCGGACAGGGTATGAAGAGACCCAGTACTTC.